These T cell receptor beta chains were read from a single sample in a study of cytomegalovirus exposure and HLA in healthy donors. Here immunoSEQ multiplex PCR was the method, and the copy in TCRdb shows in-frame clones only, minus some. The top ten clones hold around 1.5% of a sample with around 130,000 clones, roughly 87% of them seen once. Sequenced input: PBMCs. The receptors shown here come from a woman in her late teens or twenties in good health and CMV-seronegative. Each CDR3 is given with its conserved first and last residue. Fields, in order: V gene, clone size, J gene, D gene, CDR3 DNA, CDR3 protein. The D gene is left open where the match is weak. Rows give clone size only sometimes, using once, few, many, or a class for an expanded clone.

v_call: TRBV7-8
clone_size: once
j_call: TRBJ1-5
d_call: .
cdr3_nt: TGTGCCAGCAGCTTATCCCTTGAGAGCAATCAGCCCCAGCATTTT
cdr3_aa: CASSLSLESNQPQHF

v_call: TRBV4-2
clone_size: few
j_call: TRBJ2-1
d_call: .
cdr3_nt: TGTGCCAGCAGCCAAGTCCCCGGGGTCAATGAGCAGTTCTTC
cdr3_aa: CASSQVPGVNEQFF

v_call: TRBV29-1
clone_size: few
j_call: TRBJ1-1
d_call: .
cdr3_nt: TGCAGCGTGAGGACAGTCTTGGACACTGAAGCTTTCTTT
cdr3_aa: CSVRTVLDTEAFF

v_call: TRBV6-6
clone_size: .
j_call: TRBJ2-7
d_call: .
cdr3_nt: TGTGCCAGCCGCATCGGTGGGGGGTACGAGCAGTACTTC
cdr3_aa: CASRIGGGYEQYF

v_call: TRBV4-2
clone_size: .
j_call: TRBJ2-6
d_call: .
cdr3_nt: TGTGCCAGCAGCCCCAGTGGGCAGGGATTGCCTGGGGCCAACGTCCTGACTTTC
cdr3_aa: CASSPSGQGLPGANVLTF

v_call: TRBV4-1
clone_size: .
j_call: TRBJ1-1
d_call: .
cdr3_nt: TGCGCCAGCAGCCAAGATGAGGGATGGGAAACTGAAGCTTTCTTT
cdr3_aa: CASSQDEGWETEAFF

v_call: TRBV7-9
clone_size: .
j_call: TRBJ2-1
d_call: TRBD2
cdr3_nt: TGTGCCAGCAGCTTGCCACTAGCGGGGGAGAATGAGCAGTTCTTC
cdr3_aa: CASSLPLAGENEQFF

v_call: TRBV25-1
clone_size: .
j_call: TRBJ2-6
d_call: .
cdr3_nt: TGTGCCAGCAGTGAGTGGGGGGCTGGGGCCAACGTCCTGACTTTC
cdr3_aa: CASSEWGAGANVLTF

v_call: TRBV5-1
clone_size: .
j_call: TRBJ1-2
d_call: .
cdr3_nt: TGCGCCAGCAGCTTGAGCAGGGGCGATGGCTACACCTTC
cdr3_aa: CASSLSRGDGYTF

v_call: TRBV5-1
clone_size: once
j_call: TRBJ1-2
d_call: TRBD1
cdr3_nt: TGCGCCAGCAGTAGGGACAGGGGAGGCGGCTACACCTTC
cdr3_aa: CASSRDRGGGYTF

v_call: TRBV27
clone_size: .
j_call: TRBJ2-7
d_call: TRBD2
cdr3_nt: TGTGCCAGCAGCCCAGCGGGAGCTGCCGAGCAGTACTTC
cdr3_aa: CASSPAGAAEQYF

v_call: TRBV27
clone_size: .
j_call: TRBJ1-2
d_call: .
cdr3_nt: TGTGCCAGCAGTTTGTCGGCGGCTAACTATGGCTACACCTTC
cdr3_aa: CASSLSAANYGYTF

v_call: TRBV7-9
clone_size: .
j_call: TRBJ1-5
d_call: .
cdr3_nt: TGTGCCAGCAGCTACGATACAGGGAGCAATCAGCCCCAGCATTTT
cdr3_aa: CASSYDTGSNQPQHF

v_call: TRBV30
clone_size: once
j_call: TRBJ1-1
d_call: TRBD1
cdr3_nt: TGTGCCTGGAGCTTCCCCGGGACAGGGGGGAGGGTAGCTTTCTTT
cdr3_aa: CAWSFPGTGGRVAFF

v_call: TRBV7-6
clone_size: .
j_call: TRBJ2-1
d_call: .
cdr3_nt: TGTGCCAGCAGCTTAGCAGGGGTTAGCTCCTACAATGAGCAGTTCTTC
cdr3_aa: CASSLAGVSSYNEQFF

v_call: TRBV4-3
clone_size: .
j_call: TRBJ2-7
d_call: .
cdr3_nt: TGCGCCAGCAGCACAACTCGGGCAGGGGAACAGTACTTC
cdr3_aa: CASSTTRAGEQYF

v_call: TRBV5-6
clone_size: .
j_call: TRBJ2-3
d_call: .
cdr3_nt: TGTGCCAGCAACTATGGGAGCGCAGATACGCAGTATTTT
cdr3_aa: CASNYGSADTQYF

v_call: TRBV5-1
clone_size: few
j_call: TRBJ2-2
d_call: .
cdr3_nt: TGCGCCAGCAGCTTGGGGAAAGACAAAGTATGGACCGGGGAGCTGTTTTTT
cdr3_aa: CASSLGKDKVWTGELFF

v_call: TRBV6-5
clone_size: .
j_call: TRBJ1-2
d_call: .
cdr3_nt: TGTGCCAGCAGTTACTACGGGACAAACTATGGCTACACCTTC
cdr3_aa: CASSYYGTNYGYTF

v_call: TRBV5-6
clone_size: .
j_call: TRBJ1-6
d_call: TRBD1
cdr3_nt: TGTGCCAGCAGCTTGACAGGGGGCGAGTCACCCCTCCACTTT
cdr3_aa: CASSLTGGESPLHF

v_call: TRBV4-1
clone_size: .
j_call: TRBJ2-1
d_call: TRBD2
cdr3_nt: TGCGCCAGCAGCCGCGCCGGGGGGGATCTATTATACAATGAGCAGTTCTTC
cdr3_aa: CASSRAGGDLLYNEQFF

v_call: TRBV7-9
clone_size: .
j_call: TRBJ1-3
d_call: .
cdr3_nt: TGTGCCAGCAGCCCCCCCAGCAAGGGGCACACCATATATTTT
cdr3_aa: CASSPPSKGHTIYF

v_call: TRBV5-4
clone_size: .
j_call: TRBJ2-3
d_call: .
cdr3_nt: TGTGCCAGCAGGCAGGGAAAGGGCAGAGACACAGATACGCAGTATTTT
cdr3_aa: CASRQGKGRDTDTQYF

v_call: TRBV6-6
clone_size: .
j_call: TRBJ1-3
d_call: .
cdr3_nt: TGTGCCAGCAGTTACGGTCAGGCAAACACCATATATTTT
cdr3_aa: CASSYGQANTIYF

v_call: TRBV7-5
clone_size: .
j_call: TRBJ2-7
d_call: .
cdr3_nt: TGTGAGGGGAACAAGCCCCCCTACGAGCAGTACTTC
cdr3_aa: CEGNKPPYEQYF

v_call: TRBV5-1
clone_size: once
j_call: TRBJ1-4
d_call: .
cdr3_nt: TGCGCCACTTCGGGTTCTCCTAATGAAAAACTGTTTTTT
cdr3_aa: CATSGSPNEKLFF

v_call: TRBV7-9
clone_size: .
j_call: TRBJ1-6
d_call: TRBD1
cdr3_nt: TGTGCCAGCAGCCCCCGCAGGGGGGAATATAATTCACCCCTCCACTTT
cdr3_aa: CASSPRRGEYNSPLHF

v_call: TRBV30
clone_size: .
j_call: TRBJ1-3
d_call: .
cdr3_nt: TGTGCCTGGAGTCCCCTGCCAGGGGTGCTGACTGGAAACACCATATATTTT
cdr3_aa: CAWSPLPGVLTGNTIYF

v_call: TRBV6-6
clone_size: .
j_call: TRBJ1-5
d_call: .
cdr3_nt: TGTGCCAGCAGTCTGCGGGGTCAGCCCCAGCATTTT
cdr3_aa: CASSLRGQPQHF

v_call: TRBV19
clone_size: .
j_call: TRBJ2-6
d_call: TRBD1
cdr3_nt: TGTGCCAGTAGTTTCGGACAGGGGGCAGCTGGGGCCAACGGCCTGACTTTC
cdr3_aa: CASSFGQGAAGANGLTF

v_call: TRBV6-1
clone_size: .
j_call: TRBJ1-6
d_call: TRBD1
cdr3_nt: TGTGCCAGCAGTAAACCGGGACAGCGTTCACCCCTCCACTTT
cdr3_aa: CASSKPGQRSPLHF

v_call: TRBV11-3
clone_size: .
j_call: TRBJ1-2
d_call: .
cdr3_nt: TGTGCCAGCAGCTTAGATCGGCAGCACGGGATCGGCTACACCTTC
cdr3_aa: CASSLDRQHGIGYTF